A selection of T cell receptor beta chains follows, all from one sample in a study of cytomegalovirus exposure and HLA in healthy donors. Clones were sequenced by immunoSEQ multiplex PCR, and TCRdb holds only the in-frame ones, with some missing. The sample carries 200,000 or so clones, approximately 82% recorded once. What was sequenced was PBMCs. These receptor sequences come from a woman in her thirties in good health and CMV-seropositive. Each CDR3 is given without its conserved first and last residue. Fields, in order: J gene, clone size, V gene, CDR3 protein. Not all rows give a size; the values are once, few, many and, for expanded clones, a class.

J gene: TRBJ2-1
clone size: .
V gene: TRBV5-1
CDR3 protein: ASSLAGTSGWSSYNEQF

J gene: TRBJ1-2
clone size: .
V gene: TRBV19
CDR3 protein: ASSSRGNYGYT

J gene: TRBJ2-5
clone size: .
V gene: TRBV9
CDR3 protein: ASSVLAGGETQY

J gene: TRBJ2-1
clone size: .
V gene: TRBV27
CDR3 protein: ASSSGLAGANEQF

J gene: TRBJ2-7
clone size: .
V gene: TRBV5-1
CDR3 protein: ASSSDTGGPYEQY

J gene: TRBJ2-7
clone size: .
V gene: TRBV6-1
CDR3 protein: ASSEASVAGTYEQY

J gene: TRBJ2-5
clone size: .
V gene: TRBV7-8
CDR3 protein: ASSSSGGGGRKQETQY

J gene: TRBJ2-7
clone size: .
V gene: TRBV20-1
CDR3 protein: SASRGGEQY

J gene: TRBJ2-5
clone size: .
V gene: TRBV6-5
CDR3 protein: ASSYFRRGKQETQY

J gene: TRBJ1-1
clone size: few
V gene: TRBV2
CDR3 protein: ASRGGSNTEAF

J gene: TRBJ2-1
clone size: .
V gene: TRBV28
CDR3 protein: ASSYRTLGNEQF

J gene: TRBJ1-2
clone size: .
V gene: TRBV27
CDR3 protein: ASSLVRTGGYT

J gene: TRBJ2-5
clone size: .
V gene: TRBV5-1
CDR3 protein: ASSEQGLAGVETQY

J gene: TRBJ1-1
clone size: .
V gene: TRBV5-6
CDR3 protein: ASSFTGVVNTEAF

J gene: TRBJ2-3
clone size: .
V gene: TRBV18
CDR3 protein: ASSPTSGSTDTQY

J gene: TRBJ1-1
clone size: once
V gene: TRBV13
CDR3 protein: ASSLGPGGNTEAF

J gene: TRBJ2-1
clone size: .
V gene: TRBV18
CDR3 protein: ASSKQGATAIREQF

J gene: TRBJ2-1
clone size: .
V gene: TRBV25-1
CDR3 protein: ASSGYNEQF

J gene: TRBJ2-3
clone size: .
V gene: TRBV5-1
CDR3 protein: ASSLGLAGDTQY

J gene: TRBJ2-7
clone size: .
V gene: TRBV2
CDR3 protein: ASRLSGGGGYEQY

J gene: TRBJ1-2
clone size: .
V gene: TRBV29-1
CDR3 protein: SVGTGGDGYT

J gene: TRBJ1-1
clone size: .
V gene: TRBV25-1
CDR3 protein: ASSVTGELNTEAF

J gene: TRBJ2-3
clone size: .
V gene: TRBV6-5
CDR3 protein: ASRTPAQGSDTQY

J gene: TRBJ2-5
clone size: .
V gene: TRBV5-1
CDR3 protein: ASSANSGTVETQY

J gene: TRBJ1-2
clone size: few
V gene: TRBV29-1
CDR3 protein: SAGIRTGGYGYT

J gene: TRBJ2-3
clone size: .
V gene: TRBV5-1
CDR3 protein: ASSLPSGSIADTQY

J gene: TRBJ2-3
clone size: .
V gene: TRBV27
CDR3 protein: ASSSTSGRPRDTQY

J gene: TRBJ1-4
clone size: .
V gene: TRBV2
CDR3 protein: ASSPLDSVNEKLF

J gene: TRBJ1-1
clone size: .
V gene: TRBV28
CDR3 protein: ASSLDRVGEAF

J gene: TRBJ1-1
clone size: once
V gene: TRBV6-6
CDR3 protein: ASRYEGEAF

J gene: TRBJ2-7
clone size: .
V gene: TRBV29-1
CDR3 protein: SVSLREVYEQY

J gene: TRBJ2-6
clone size: .
V gene: TRBV18
CDR3 protein: ASSPPGQGADGANVLT

J gene: TRBJ2-7
clone size: .
V gene: TRBV6-5
CDR3 protein: ASSYVVSSSYEQY

J gene: TRBJ2-7
clone size: .
V gene: TRBV19
CDR3 protein: ASSIRDRGFYEQY

J gene: TRBJ1-2
clone size: few
V gene: TRBV2
CDR3 protein: ASNTRTANYGYT

J gene: TRBJ2-7
clone size: .
V gene: TRBV6-5
CDR3 protein: ASRLLDRGEYEQY

J gene: TRBJ1-1
clone size: .
V gene: TRBV6-5
CDR3 protein: ASSTGYNTEAF

J gene: TRBJ2-7
clone size: .
V gene: TRBV5-1
CDR3 protein: ASSFGTGGAYEQY

J gene: TRBJ2-5
clone size: .
V gene: TRBV6-5
CDR3 protein: ASSSLGSGSGETQY

J gene: TRBJ2-1
clone size: .
V gene: TRBV5-1
CDR3 protein: ASSLDLGAAEQF

J gene: TRBJ2-6
clone size: .
V gene: TRBV4-1
CDR3 protein: ASRLSGANVLT

J gene: TRBJ2-3
clone size: .
V gene: TRBV19
CDR3 protein: ASRDRGRSTDTQY

J gene: TRBJ1-1
clone size: .
V gene: TRBV2
CDR3 protein: ASSDNPGTEAF

J gene: TRBJ2-7
clone size: .
V gene: TRBV5-4
CDR3 protein: ASSSTGLEPYEQY

J gene: TRBJ1-4
clone size: few
V gene: TRBV18
CDR3 protein: ASSPSGNEKLF

J gene: TRBJ1-1
clone size: .
V gene: TRBV6-6
CDR3 protein: ASSRGGRRGAEAF

J gene: TRBJ1-1
clone size: .
V gene: TRBV5-1
CDR3 protein: ASSWGEGRAF